This T cell receptor beta chain was found in a study of OX40 agonist ivuxolimab in advanced cancers. Overall study context: With ivuxolimab, an agonistic anti-OX40 (CD134) antibody, patients were treated. Three patients got partial responses; one had hepatocellular carcinoma and two had cutaneous melanoma. Findings and limits, study-wide: Dosing at 0.1 to 3.0 mg/kg was accompanied by clonal expansion of CD4+ and CD8+ blood T cells by week 6. Partial responders at 0.1-3.0 mg/kg showed near-lowest clonal expansion.

Germline CDR1 reads MDHEN; CDR2 reads SYDVKM. The CDR3 extends over 15 amino acids. V dropped 5 bases and J dropped 8 bases, with 21 bases sitting between them. Sequencing was performed with immunoSEQ multiplex PCR; in TCRdb, only in-frame clones are kept and a portion is missing. Of about 64,000 clones in the sample, 84% were seen once. This clone showed up many times. Its antigen is not identified. The source was CD4+ or CD8+ T cells sorted from blood, collected in a trial of the OX40 agonist ivuxolimab. This clonotype originated in an adult with an advanced solid tumor such as melanoma, head and neck, liver or kidney cancer. The rearrangement links TRBV28 to TRBJ1-2, with a weak D call TRBD1 (5 bases). Here the CDR3 DNA reads TGTGCCAGCAGTATAGGCGGGACTCCCTCAAGGGGCTACACCTTC. Encoded protein: CASSIGGTPSRGYTF.